Detailed here is one TCR beta chain. No antigen is known for it. The sample holds no much larger clone one base away, and base qualities are not on file. The germline V gene supplies CDR1 SGHDN and CDR2 FVKESK. V is cut by 5 bases and J by 5 bases, and the space between the germline ends is 19 bases. Including the terminal cysteine and phenylalanine, the CDR3 comprises 15 residues. Only CDR3 DNA is held: 45 bases, read in frame from base 1. Naive and memory CD4+ T cells were separated from cryopreserved PBMCs by CD4 enrichment followed by EasySep naive CD4+ T cell enrichment. Sorted naive or memory CD4+ T cells (approximately 91,000) were cultured 1:1 with T cell-depleted PBMCs and CEF peptides for 10 days. In general, every peptide culture condition was set up in three replicate wells. Ficoll-Paque PLUS gradient centrifugation was used to isolate PBMCs from leukapheresis product or whole blood. PBMCs were either cryopreserved at -140°C or used fresh in the expansion assay. The QIAamp Micro DNA Kit was used to extract genomic DNA from the CD4+ T cells.

Survey-level immunoSEQ TCR-beta sequencing was performed on DNA from CEF-cultured naive and memory CD4+ T cells. Regarding the original processing steps: During preprocessing, nonproductive sequences were discarded, as were any CDR3s that did not begin with C, did not end with F or W, or were shorter than 7 amino acids. The MANAFEST web app identified antigen-specific clonotypes based on expansion compared with the reference and other culture wells. A clone was considered positive if the clone showed significant expansion compared with the reference culture in 2 of 3 replicate wells at an FDR below 0.05. Positive clones also required significant expansion versus all other tandem wells and an odds ratio above 5. Cultured and uncultured naive and memory CD4+ repertoires were searched for previously identified spike- and CEF-reactive CDR3s. Pairwise Levenshtein distance, computed with the stringdist R package after three terminal residues were trimmed from each end, was used as the measure of CDR3 homology. The table was pulled from immuneACCESS by TCRdb, which kept in-frame rearrangements only. Such tables lose some clones; where checked, under half of the loss comes from unresolved V genes, and the rest has no known cause. That table furnishes V, J and clone size, whereas the DNA furnished D and trimming. This sample has 30,000 to 40,000 clones in its table, and around 77% of those were observed once. Roughly 21% of the sample is in the top ten clones.

These data belong to a study of CD4 T cells in relation to SARS-CoV-2 and coronaviruses (dated by TCRdb to the early 2020s). In the study overall: The ViraFEST assay cultured PBMCs with antigen for about eleven days, then sequenced TCR beta CDR3s to find antigen-specific clonal expansions. Across all 12 patients in the convalescent cohort, the median age was 38.5 years, with a range of roughly 21 to 75 years. The roughly 12 convalescent patients included 8 males and 4 females; two subjects were Hispanic. Patient-derived lymphoblastoid cell lines were used to map the HLA restriction of shared crossreactive spike epitopes. The study assessed, at the TCR clonotype level, memory CD4+ T cell crossreactivity between SARS-CoV-2 and common cold coronavirus spike proteins. The Adaptive Biotechnologies TCR-sequencing kit was used to sequence samples from a few pre-COVID donors and the naive versus memory experiments, while other data came from Illumina-based sequencing. For other donors in the study, expansion assays were sequenced with a different, Illumina-based TCR-beta assay.

Points the paper makes about the study in general: Crossreactivity analysis was centred on spike protein, so crossreactivity against other viral proteins was not assessed. The study was constrained by small numbers of patients and of tested TCRs. Pre-pandemic and post-infection samples were not both contributed by any donor, so tracing of the source of pre-existing responses was limited. Memory CD4+ clonotypes crossrecognizing SARS-CoV-2 and at least one common cold coronavirus spike were found in 55% to 70% of donors. Sequencing of naive versus memory cells indicated that the assay detects memory recall responses, not primary responses primed during culture. Significantly weaker SARS-CoV-2-driven expansion was shown by crossreactive clones than by monoreactive clones, consistent with antigenic imprinting.

This clonotype originated in an adult with COVID-19. The chain was built from TRBV14 and TRBJ2-7; the D segment might be TRBD1 or TRBD2, since each matches 5 bases. The sequencing input was memory CD4+ T cells from PBMCs, cultured in vitro. The cell subset or site tag for this specimen amounts to: memory (non-naive) CD4+ T cells. The CDR3: CASSDWTTSSHEQYF. At the DNA level, the sequence is TGTGCCAGCAGCGACTGGACAACTAGTTCCCACGAGCAGTACTTC.